This T cell receptor (beta chain) was sequenced for a study of control samples from healthy donors and cancer patients. Assay: immunoSEQ multiplex PCR; the TCRdb copy retains only in-frame clones and omits some. The table lists roughly 100,000 clones, approximately 92% of them singletons, with about 2.9% in the top ten. Germline CDR1 is SGHRS and CDR2 is YFSETQ. V was clipped by 5 bases and J by 6 bases, with 12 bases between them. CDR3 length: 13 amino acids. Input material: blood. The source of this sequence is a human donor in good health. The donor label of this sample is uncertain. V usage is TRBV5-1 and J usage is TRBJ2-1; D might be TRBD2 (6 bases). The CDR3 DNA reads as TGCGCCAGCAGATCGGGAGCGAGCAATGAGCAGTTCTTC. Residues: CASRSGASNEQFF.